This entry features one T cell receptor (beta chain) sequence. The protocol was immunoSEQ multiplex PCR, while the TCRdb copy is restricted to in-frame clones and leaves out a portion. The sample holds around 130,000 clones, nearly 90% seen once. Germline V gives CDR1 SGDLS, CDR2 YYNGEE. The CDR3 extends over 18 amino acids. Trimming removed 3 bases from V and 0 bases from J; junction bases left unmatched: 11. This entry is derived from a study of control samples from healthy donors and cancer patients. The sequence was collected from a man in his fifties with head and neck cancer. The source material was PBMCs. The chain uses TRBV9 and TRBJ1-3; 8 nucleotides agree with TRBD1. CDR3 sequence (DNA): TGTGCCAGCAGCGCACATACAGGGGGACTTTCCTCTGGAAACACCATATATTTT. Translated: CASSAHTGGLSSGNTIYF.